Listed here are 23 T cell receptor beta chains from one sample, sequenced in a study of shared clonotypes between healthy human individuals. Naive CD8 cells lacked CD45RO, underwent positive selection for CCR7 and left out terminally differentiated effector memory CD45RA+ cells. TCRdb's table, derived via immunoSEQ multiplex PCR, lists solely in-frame clones and lacks some. The table has about 2.1 million clones, 80% to 95% seen once. Sequenced: naive CD8+ T cells from PBMCs. These receptors all come from a man between 18 and 35 years old in good health. Some clones in this sample may be carry-over from other donors' samples.

The chain employs TRBV27 and TRBJ1-1, with D possibly being TRBD1 (6 bases). This CDR3 comprises 15 residues. Looked up from germline, CDR1 is MNHEY and CDR2 is SMNVEV (reference sequence). Trimming took 2 bases from V and 5 from J, leaving 15 bases between them. CDR3 in DNA: TGTGCCAGCAGTTTAGCCCGGGGGCCGGGGACTGAAGCTTTCTTT. This translates into CASSLARGPGTEAFF.

V is TRBV11-2 and J is TRBJ2-1; D not certain. The germline V gene encodes CDR1 SGHAT and CDR2 FQNNGV. V lost 5 bases, J lost 7 bases, and 18 bases lay in between. CDR3 length equals 15 residues. The CDR3 here is CASSPGPRLGNEQFF. The CDR3, as DNA: TGTGCCAGCAGCCCCGGTCCGAGGCTAGGTAATGAGCAGTTCTTC.

The chain recombines TRBV28 with TRBJ2-7; a weak D match, TRBD1 (5 bases). The CDR3 spans 14 residues. V was trimmed by 3 bases and J by 3 bases, leaving 12 bases between them. In germline, CDR1 is MDHEN, CDR2 SYDVKM. The DNA of the CDR3 is TGTGCCAGCAGTTTGCAGGGTACCTACTACGAGCAGTACTTC. It codes for CASSLQGTYYEQYF. The full variable domain, rest sourced from reference TRBV28 and TRBJ2-7, is DVKVTQSSRYLVKRTGEKVFLECVQDMDHENMFWYRQDPGLGLRLIYFSYDVKMKEKGDIPEGYSVSREKKERFSLILESASTNQTSMYLCASSLQGTYYEQYFGPGTRLTVT.

V is TRBV7-9 and J is TRBJ2-1; 14 bases match TRBD2. With V trimmed by 5 bases and J by 4 bases, 4 bases remained unmatched. The CDR3 totals 16 residues. The germline V gene has CDR1 SEHNR and CDR2 FQNEAQ (reference sequence). CDR3 sequence reads: CASSPRTSGRYNEQFF. CDR3 DNA sequence: TGTGCCAGCAGCCCCAGGACTAGCGGGAGGTACAATGAGCAGTTCTTC.

The chain uses TRBV5-6 and TRBJ2-6; D is uncertain. Trimming shortened V by 3 bases and J by 0 bases, and 13 bases separated the two germline ends. The germline gives CDR1 SGHDT, CDR2 YYEEEE. The CDR3 runs 17 residues. CDR3 loop: CASSSGRRSSGANVLTF. In DNA form, the CDR3 reads TGTGCCAGCAGCTCTGGCCGACGGTCCTCTGGGGCCAACGTCCTGACTTTC.

J is TRBJ2-5 and V is TRBV30; 8 nucleotides line up with TRBD1. V trimming: 3 bases; J trimming: 1 base; junction bases outside the gene matches: 4. The germline CDR1 and CDR2 sequences are GTSNPN and SVGIG (reference sequence). The CDR3 runs to 14 residues. The CDR3 is CAWRDREGQETQYF. In DNA form, the CDR3 reads TGTGCCTGGAGGGACAGGGAAGGCCAAGAGACCCAGTACTTC.

The CDR3 loop is CASSLQDRGNEQFF. CDR3 DNA sequence: TGTGCCAGCAGTTTACAGGACAGGGGGAATGAGCAGTTCTTC. The chain uses TRBV28 and TRBJ2-1; 10 bases map to TRBD1. V trimming: 2 bases; J trimming: 7 bases; junction bases outside the gene matches: 2. The CDR3 covers 14 residues. The V gene's germline CDR1 is MDHEN and CDR2 SYDVKM.

V gene TRBV27 combines with J gene TRBJ1-2; tentatively, D is TRBD1 (5 bases). V was trimmed by 8 bases and J by 5 bases, leaving 18 bases between them. The length of the CDR3 is 14 residues. Germline-derived CDR1 and CDR2 are MNHEY and SMNVEV (reference sequence). DNA for the CDR3: TGTGCCAGCGGTACATTGGACACTATGTATGGCTACACCTTC. Its protein product is CASGTLDTMYGYTF.

The genes are TRBV27 and TRBJ2-7; 9 bases are a match to TRBD1. CDR1 MNHEY and CDR2 SMNVEV come from the germline V gene (reference sequence). CDR3 length equals 14 residues. The V segment lost 8 bases and the J segment 5 bases; nucleotides outside the gene matches: 10. Here the CDR3 DNA reads TGTGCCAGCTCCGACCGGGACAGGGACCACGAGCAGTACTTC. Amino acid sequence: CASSDRDRDHEQYF.

This clone appeared a few times. Other nucleotide sequences from this sample produce the same CDR3. The chain combines TRBV28 with TRBJ1-1, with D possibly matching TRBD1 (6 bases). The length of the CDR3 is 13 residues. Germline V gene sequence: CDR1 MDHEN, CDR2 SYDVKM. V dropped 4 bases and J dropped 1 base, with 7 bases sitting between them. CDR3 sequence: CASSSRGNTEAFF. The CDR3 coding sequence is TGTGCCAGCAGTTCCAGGGGGAACACTGAAGCTTTCTTT.

This clone has more than one count but fewer than ten. The V and J genes are TRBV28 and TRBJ1-1; D perhaps matches TRBD1 (5 bases). CDR1 and CDR2 from the germline V gene are MDHEN and SYDVKM. The V end was cut by 5 bases, the J end by 0 bases, with 13 bases between. The length of the CDR3 is 15 residues. The CDR3 DNA reads TGTGCCAGCAGTCGGCGGACATGGATGAACACTGAAGCTTTCTTT. Translation gives CASSRRTWMNTEAFF.

The chain is built from TRBV30 and TRBJ1-2; TRBD1 matches at 10 bases. The V gene end was trimmed by 3 bases and the J gene end by 2 bases; junction bases not matched to a gene: 3. This CDR3 comprises 14 residues. Germline V lookup: CDR1 GTSNPN, CDR2 SVGIG (reference sequence). CDR3 DNA: TGTGCCTGGAGCGAGGACAGGGGGAACTATGGCTACACCTTC. It encodes CAWSEDRGNYGYTF.

V and J are TRBV27 and TRBJ1-1; 8 bases agree with TRBD1. Germline loops: CDR1 MNHEY, CDR2 SMNVEV (reference sequence). With V trimmed by 4 bases and J by 6 bases, 7 bases remained unmatched. This CDR3 has 14 amino acids. The CDR3 here is CASSSAGGDSEAFF. CDR3 in DNA: TGTGCCAGCAGTTCCGCAGGGGGCGATTCTGAAGCTTTCTTT.

The chain is built from TRBV27 and TRBJ2-7; unclear D gene. Per germline, CDR1 MNHEY and CDR2 SMNVEV (reference sequence). The CDR3 totals 13 residues. The V and J ends lost 2 bases and 6 bases respectively, with 11 bases between them. The CDR3 is CASSLNGPTEQYF. CDR3 in DNA: TGTGCCAGCAGTTTAAACGGACCTACCGAGCAGTACTTC.

V and J are TRBV4-1 and TRBJ2-1, with a tentative D call TRBD1 (5 bases). The V gene's germline CDR1 is MGHRA and CDR2 YSYEKL. V was cut by 4 bases and J by 7 bases, with 5 bases left in between. This CDR3 spans 11 amino acids. The CDR3 is CASSPGNEQFF. CDR3 coding DNA: TGCGCCAGCAGCCCAGGGAATGAGCAGTTCTTC.

V is TRBV9 and J is TRBJ2-7, with 13 bases that match TRBD2. Germline CDR1 and CDR2: SGDLS and YYNGEE. Trimming cost V 3 bases and J 5 bases; bases outside gene matches: 2. CDR3 length equals 14 residues. In DNA, the CDR3 is TGTGCCAGCAGCGGGACTAGCGGGAGTCACGAGCAGTACTTC. It yields the protein CASSGTSGSHEQYF.

In regard to this clone: The identical CDR3 is also encoded by other nucleotide sequences in the sample. The chain recombines TRBV7-9 with TRBJ2-1; perhaps TRBD2 as D (5 bases). The germline V and J ends were trimmed by 6 bases and 7 bases, with 10 bases remaining between them. Germline CDR1 reads SEHNR; CDR2 reads FQNEAQ (reference sequence). CDR3 size: 12 residues. CDR3 region: CASSSPGNEQFF. The CDR3 DNA reads as TGTGCCAGCAGTTCCCCGGGGAATGAGCAGTTCTTC.

The chain employs TRBV2 and TRBJ1-2; no reliable D call. CDR3 length: 12 residues. CDR1 is SNHLY and CDR2 is FYNNEI in the germline V gene. The V gene lost 8 bases and the J gene lost 1 base, with 8 bases spanning the gap. CDR3 loop: CASLPINYGYTF. Written as DNA, the CDR3 is TGTGCCAGCCTCCCCATTAACTATGGCTACACCTTC.

The J gene is TRBJ2-7, the V gene TRBV7-9; 7 bases align to TRBD1. The V and J ends lost 5 bases and 6 bases, in that order; junction bases with no gene match: 13. This CDR3 has 15 residues. CDR1 and CDR2 from the germline V gene are SEHNR and FQNEAQ (reference sequence). In nucleotides, the CDR3 is TGTGCCAGCAGCACAACAAACAGGGGCCACTCCGAGCAGTACTTC. Translation gives CASSTTNRGHSEQYF.

This sequence joins TRBV18 and TRBJ2-7; D tentatively reads TRBD1 or TRBD2 (5 bases each). This CDR3 region has 14 residues. The germline gives CDR1 KGHSH, CDR2 LQKENI. Trimming cost V 0 bases and J 9 bases, with 15 bases left between them. CDR3 loop: CASSPPGERVGQYF. Written as DNA, the CDR3 is TGTGCCAGCTCACCACCGGGGGAAAGGGTCGGGCAGTACTTC.

The V and J genes are TRBV13 and TRBJ2-1, with a tentative D call TRBD1 (6 bases). The germline CDR1 and CDR2 sequences are PRHDT and FYEKMQ (reference sequence). The CDR3 runs 15 residues. V lost 1 base and J lost 8, with 15 bases in between. The CDR3 sequence is CASSLVVESGDEQFF. In DNA, the CDR3 is TGTGCCAGCAGCTTAGTGGTAGAATCAGGGGATGAGCAGTTCTTC.

The rearrangement links TRBV7-9 to TRBJ2-1; possible D gene TRBD1, 6 bases. The CDR3 extends over 16 amino acids. Between the trimmed V and J ends, which lost 5 bases and 8 bases, there was a span of 22 bases. Germline assignment: CDR1 SEHNR and CDR2 FQNEAQ (reference sequence). CDR3 nucleotide sequence: TGTGCCAGCAGCCCTTCACTTTCCCAGGGGCAAGATGAGCAGTTCTTC. This codes for CASSPSLSQGQDEQFF.

The chain has TRBV9 and TRBJ1-2, with D perhaps matching TRBD1 (5 bases). Germline CDR1 reads SGDLS; CDR2 reads YYNGEE. Between the trimmed V and J ends, which lost 4 bases and 4 bases, there was a span of 23 bases. The CDR3 is 17 amino acids. CDR3 in DNA: TGTGCCAGCAGCATCTCGGACGCGGGGGGTGCGGGCTATGGCTACACCTTC. It specifies CASSISDAGGAGYGYTF.